A selection of T cell receptor beta chains follows, all from one sample in a study of CD8+CD57+ T cells in acquired aplastic anemia. TCRdb re-analysed the reads in MiXCR, keeping a single row per CDR3 protein. Of 95,000 to 120,000 distinct CDR3 sequences listed, 51% are singletons. Sequencing used sorted CD4+, CD8+, or CD8+CD57+ T cells (not recorded which) from PBMCs. The receptors shown here come from a human donor in good health, serving as a control. CDR3s include the opening cysteine and the closing phenylalanine or tryptophan. Fields, in order: V gene, J gene, clone size, D gene, CDR3 DNA, CDR3 protein. D genes are given only for firm matches. A row's size may be missing; if present it is once, few, many or a size class.

v_call: TRBV4-1; j_call: TRBJ2-3; clone_size: many; d_call: TRBD2; cdr3_nt: TGCGCCAGCAGCCAACTCCCTAGCGGGGGGGCGGGCACAGATACGCAGTATTTT; cdr3_aa: CASSQLPSGGAGTDTQYF
v_call: TRBV2; j_call: TRBJ2-3; clone_size: few; d_call: TRBD1; cdr3_nt: TGTGCCAGCACTAGACAGGGTACTAGCACAGATACGCAGTATTTT; cdr3_aa: CASTRQGTSTDTQYF
v_call: TRBV29-1; j_call: TRBJ2-1; clone_size: .; d_call: TRBD2; cdr3_nt: TGCAGCGGACTAGCGTATTCCTACAATGAGCAGTTCTTC; cdr3_aa: CSGLAYSYNEQFF
v_call: TRBV19; j_call: TRBJ2-3; clone_size: .; d_call: TRBD2; cdr3_nt: TGTGCCAGTAGTATGGGAGGGGGCACAGATACGCAGTATTTT; cdr3_aa: CASSMGGGTDTQYF
v_call: TRBV9; j_call: TRBJ1-5; clone_size: .; d_call: .; cdr3_nt: TGTGCCAGCAGCCTAAACAGCCAGCCCCAGCATTTT; cdr3_aa: CASSLNSQPQHF
v_call: TRBV15; j_call: TRBJ2-1; clone_size: .; d_call: .; cdr3_nt: TGTGCCACCAGCAGTCTAGTCACCCACTATAACAATGAGCAGTTCTTC; cdr3_aa: CATSSLVTHYNNEQFF
v_call: TRBV2; j_call: TRBJ2-3; clone_size: .; d_call: TRBD1; cdr3_nt: TGTGCCAGCCCGGACAGGGGGCAATTGACAGATACGCAGTATTTT; cdr3_aa: CASPDRGQLTDTQYF
v_call: TRBV25-1; j_call: TRBJ2-7; clone_size: .; d_call: .; cdr3_nt: TGTGCCAGCAGTGGGGGGTCCGCCTACGAGCAGTACTTC; cdr3_aa: CASSGGSAYEQYF
v_call: TRBV6-4; j_call: TRBJ2-1; clone_size: .; d_call: .; cdr3_nt: TGTGCCAGCAGTGGAAGTAGCGCCCCCTCCTACAATGAGCAGTTCTTC; cdr3_aa: CASSGSSAPSYNEQFF
v_call: TRBV5-1; j_call: TRBJ2-1; clone_size: .; d_call: .; cdr3_nt: TGCGCCAGCAGCTTGGGCCTACTAGGGGATGAGCAGTTCTTC; cdr3_aa: CASSLGLLGDEQFF
v_call: TRBV15; j_call: TRBJ2-7; clone_size: .; d_call: TRBD1; cdr3_nt: TGTGCCACCAGCAGAGGGGGCAGGGGGATCAAAAACGAGCAGTACTTC; cdr3_aa: CATSRGGRGIKNEQYF
v_call: TRBV9; j_call: TRBJ2-1; clone_size: many; d_call: TRBD2; cdr3_nt: TGTGCCAGCAGCGTAAACCGAGGACTAGCGGAAAACTACAATGAGCAGTTCTTC; cdr3_aa: CASSVNRGLAENYNEQFF
v_call: TRBV19; j_call: TRBJ1-3; clone_size: .; d_call: TRBD1; cdr3_nt: TGTGCCAGTTCCGGACAGGGGGCTGGAAACACCATATATTTT; cdr3_aa: CASSGQGAGNTIYF
v_call: TRBV9; j_call: TRBJ2-7; clone_size: .; d_call: .; cdr3_nt: TGTGCCAGCAGCAGGGGCAGTTGGCAGGGGCCTCACGAGCAGTACTTC; cdr3_aa: CASSRGSWQGPHEQYF
v_call: TRBV24-1; j_call: TRBJ2-7; clone_size: many; d_call: TRBD2; cdr3_nt: TGTGCCACCAGCCCGGGGGTAGCGGGGACCTACGAGCAGTACTTC; cdr3_aa: CATSPGVAGTYEQYF
v_call: TRBV25-1; j_call: TRBJ2-1; clone_size: .; d_call: .; cdr3_nt: TGTGCCAGCAGCTTAGGGCAGCCCTACAATGAGCAGTTCTTC; cdr3_aa: CASSLGQPYNEQFF
v_call: TRBV25-1; j_call: TRBJ1-5; clone_size: .; d_call: .; cdr3_nt: TGTGCCAGCACAGGGCAGGGAGGCAATCAGCCCCAGCATTTT; cdr3_aa: CASTGQGGNQPQHF
v_call: TRBV25-1; j_call: TRBJ1-3; clone_size: .; d_call: .; cdr3_nt: TGTGCCAGCAGCAGGACAGCCTCTGGAAACACCATATATTTT; cdr3_aa: CASSRTASGNTIYF
v_call: TRBV20-1; j_call: TRBJ2-7; clone_size: many; d_call: TRBD1; cdr3_nt: TGCAGTGCTAGGGGGGACAGCCCCTACGAGCAGTACTTC; cdr3_aa: CSARGDSPYEQYF
v_call: TRBV20-1; j_call: TRBJ2-1; clone_size: .; d_call: TRBD2; cdr3_nt: TGCAGTGCTCGGAAGACTAGCGTTATTGAGCAGTTCTTC; cdr3_aa: CSARKTSVIEQFF
v_call: TRBV7-8; j_call: TRBJ2-7; clone_size: many; d_call: TRBD1; cdr3_nt: TGTGCCAGCAGCCGGATTGGGACAGGGACCTACGAGCAGTACTTC; cdr3_aa: CASSRIGTGTYEQYF
v_call: TRBV20-1; j_call: TRBJ1-1; clone_size: .; d_call: TRBD1; cdr3_nt: TGCAGTGCTAGCGTCTATGGGACAGGGGTTGCTTTCTTT; cdr3_aa: CSASVYGTGVAFF
v_call: TRBV9; j_call: TRBJ1-6; clone_size: once; d_call: .; cdr3_nt: TGTGCCAGCAGCGTAAGTCCAGGGAAAAATTCACCCCTCCACTTT; cdr3_aa: CASSVSPGKNSPLHF
v_call: TRBV29-1; j_call: TRBJ2-1; clone_size: many; d_call: .; cdr3_nt: TGCAGCGTTGTCCCGCGGGGTAGGATAAATGAGCAGTTCTTC; cdr3_aa: CSVVPRGRINEQFF
v_call: TRBV29-1; j_call: TRBJ2-7; clone_size: .; d_call: TRBD1; cdr3_nt: TGCAGCGTTGAAAGGGACAGGGGTGCGGACTACGAGCAGTACTTC; cdr3_aa: CSVERDRGADYEQYF
v_call: TRBV20-1; j_call: TRBJ2-5; clone_size: .; d_call: .; cdr3_nt: TGCAGTGCTAGAGATCTCGGGGAGGAGACCCAGTACTTC; cdr3_aa: CSARDLGEETQYF
v_call: TRBV4-3; j_call: TRBJ2-7; clone_size: many; d_call: .; cdr3_nt: TGCGCCAGCAGCCAAGGTTTCGGGTACGAGCAGTACTTC; cdr3_aa: CASSQGFGYEQYF
v_call: TRBV5-1; j_call: TRBJ2-7; clone_size: .; d_call: TRBD1; cdr3_nt: TGCGCCAGCAGCGCGACAGGGGATGCCTCCTACGAGCAGTACTTC; cdr3_aa: CASSATGDASYEQYF
v_call: TRBV29-1; j_call: TRBJ1-5; clone_size: .; d_call: .; cdr3_nt: TGCAGCGTTGCCGGGGAGAACAATCAGCCCCAGCATTTT; cdr3_aa: CSVAGENNQPQHF
v_call: TRBV5-1; j_call: TRBJ2-1; clone_size: many; d_call: TRBD1; cdr3_nt: TGCGCCAGCAGCACCAGACAGGGGAAGCATGAGCAGTTCTTC; cdr3_aa: CASSTRQGKHEQFF
v_call: TRBV5-6; j_call: TRBJ1-2; clone_size: many; d_call: TRBD1; cdr3_nt: TGTGCCAGCAGCCCCGGGGGGACAGGGACACTTTATGGCTACACCTTC; cdr3_aa: CASSPGGTGTLYGYTF
v_call: TRBV10-1; j_call: TRBJ2-7; clone_size: .; d_call: TRBD1; cdr3_nt: TGCGCCAGCAGTGACGGGACAGGTAGGGCCCACGAGCGGTACTTC; cdr3_aa: CASSDGTGRAHERYF
v_call: TRBV19; j_call: TRBJ1-1; clone_size: .; d_call: .; cdr3_nt: TGTGCCAGTAGTATGGGGGGAGTTATGAACACTGAAGCTTTCTTT; cdr3_aa: CASSMGGVMNTEAFF
v_call: TRBV7-3; j_call: TRBJ2-3; clone_size: many; d_call: .; cdr3_nt: TGTGCCAGCAGCTTAATCTTAGGTAACTCCGATACGCAGTATTTT; cdr3_aa: CASSLILGNSDTQYF
v_call: TRBV2; j_call: TRBJ1-5; clone_size: many; d_call: .; cdr3_nt: TGTGCCAGCAGTGATACAGATAGCAATCAGCCCCAGCATTTT; cdr3_aa: CASSDTDSNQPQHF
v_call: TRBV9; j_call: TRBJ2-7; clone_size: .; d_call: .; cdr3_nt: TGTGCCAGCAGCGTAGAGGGGGGGCTGTACGAGCAGTACTTC; cdr3_aa: CASSVEGGLYEQYF
v_call: TRBV7-9; j_call: TRBJ2-7; clone_size: many; d_call: TRBD1; cdr3_nt: TGTGCCAGCAGCCAAAGACAGGGTACCTACGAGCAGTACTTC; cdr3_aa: CASSQRQGTYEQYF
v_call: TRBV2; j_call: TRBJ2-3; clone_size: .; d_call: .; cdr3_nt: TGTGCCAGCAGGGATTTAGCGGCACCCGGGAATACGCAGTATTTT; cdr3_aa: CASRDLAAPGNTQYF
v_call: TRBV29-1; j_call: TRBJ2-5; clone_size: .; d_call: .; cdr3_nt: TGCAGCGTTGAGGAGCGGAAAGAGACCCAGTACTTC; cdr3_aa: CSVEERKETQYF
v_call: TRBV7-8; j_call: TRBJ2-7; clone_size: few; d_call: .; cdr3_nt: TGTGCCAGCAGCTTAGACGCGTCCTACGAGCAGTACTTC; cdr3_aa: CASSLDASYEQYF
v_call: TRBV20-1; j_call: TRBJ1-2; clone_size: .; d_call: TRBD1; cdr3_nt: TGCAGTGCGATAAGACAGGGGAACTATGGCTACACCTTC; cdr3_aa: CSAIRQGNYGYTF
v_call: TRBV29-1; j_call: TRBJ1-1; clone_size: .; d_call: .; cdr3_nt: TGCAGCGTTGAGAGGTACACTGAAGCTTTCTTT; cdr3_aa: CSVERYTEAFF
v_call: TRBV5-1; j_call: TRBJ1-2; clone_size: .; d_call: TRBD1; cdr3_nt: TGCGCCAGCGCCAGGGGGCCGACTGACTATGGCTACACCTTC; cdr3_aa: CASARGPTDYGYTF
v_call: TRBV9; j_call: TRBJ2-3; clone_size: many; d_call: TRBD2; cdr3_nt: TGTGCCAGCAGCCCCAGTTTTACTAGCGGGGAAGATACGCAGTATTTT; cdr3_aa: CASSPSFTSGEDTQYF
v_call: TRBV19; j_call: TRBJ1-2; clone_size: many; d_call: TRBD1; cdr3_nt: TGTGCCAGTAGCCCGACAGGGGAATCTTACGGCTACACCTTC; cdr3_aa: CASSPTGESYGYTF
v_call: TRBV24-1; j_call: TRBJ2-7; clone_size: .; d_call: TRBD1; cdr3_nt: TGTGCCGCCAACCCCCGGGACAGGGGCCACGAGCAGTACTTC; cdr3_aa: CAANPRDRGHEQYF
v_call: TRBV5-5; j_call: TRBJ1-5; clone_size: once; d_call: TRBD1; cdr3_nt: TGTGCCAGCAGCTTGCGGACAGGGGGCGATCAGCCCCAGCATTTT; cdr3_aa: CASSLRTGGDQPQHF
v_call: TRBV11-2; j_call: TRBJ1-1; clone_size: .; d_call: TRBD1; cdr3_nt: TGTGCCAGCAGCTGGCGACAGGGTGGTCTGCGGAACACTGAAGCTTTCTTT; cdr3_aa: CASSWRQGGLRNTEAFF
v_call: TRBV20-1; j_call: TRBJ2-5; clone_size: .; d_call: TRBD2; cdr3_nt: TGCAGTGCGAACGTCGGGGGGGGGGAGACCCAGTACTTC; cdr3_aa: CSANVGGGETQYF
v_call: TRBV9; j_call: TRBJ2-5; clone_size: few; d_call: TRBD2; cdr3_nt: TGTGCCAGCAGCGTAGCCGGGCTAGCGGGGGGGCACGAGACCCAGTACTTC; cdr3_aa: CASSVAGLAGGHETQYF
v_call: TRBV29-1; j_call: TRBJ2-4; clone_size: many; d_call: .; cdr3_nt: TGCAGCGTTGAAGATCGGGGGCAGCAAAACATTCAGTACTTC; cdr3_aa: CSVEDRGQQNIQYF
v_call: TRBV5-4; j_call: TRBJ1-1; clone_size: many; d_call: .; cdr3_nt: TGTGCCAGCACCGGGGCCACTGAAGCTTTCTTT; cdr3_aa: CASTGATEAFF
v_call: TRBV10-2; j_call: TRBJ1-1; clone_size: few; d_call: .; cdr3_nt: TGCGCCAGCAGTGACCCCAGGGTAAGCCACACTGAAGCTTTCTTT; cdr3_aa: CASSDPRVSHTEAFF